Each of the 27 T cell receptor beta chains below was sequenced from the same sample in a study of early T cells in non-severe SARS-CoV-2 infection. In TCRdb, the 5' RACE reads were re-called with MiXCR into one record per CDR3 protein. The sample has about 48,000 distinct CDR3 sequences; 5.6% are singletons. The sample was whole blood. The receptors stem from an adult who was a healthcare worker with PCR-confirmed SARS-CoV-2 infection or an uninfected control (not recorded which).

This clonotype was seen many times. The gene calls are TRBV29-1 and TRBJ2-5; D gene uncertain. CDR3 length equals 12 residues. Looked up from germline, CDR1 is SQVTM and CDR2 is ANQGSEA. Deletions cut 5 bases from V and 4 bases from J, with 11 bases between. CDR3: CSVSRLGETQYF. CDR3 in DNA: TGCAGCGTTAGTCGGTTGGGAGAGACCCAGTACTTC.

V gene TRBV27 combines with J gene TRBJ1-1; maybe TRBD1 (6 bases). This CDR3 has 14 residues. The V end lost 5 bases, the J end lost 1 base, and 11 bases lay between the germline ends. CDR1 MNHEY and CDR2 SMNVEV come from the germline V gene (reference sequence). The CDR3 spells CASSEDRPNTEAFF. CDR3 nucleotides: TGTGCCAGCAGTGAGGACAGACCGAACACTGAAGCTTTCTTT.

Comment on this clonotype: Since a much larger clone is just one base distant, this may be a read error. This chain connects TRBV10-1 to TRBJ2-7; D uncertain. Germline loops: CDR1 WNHNN, CDR2 SYGVQD (reference sequence). V dropped 7 bases and J dropped 1 base, with 5 bases sitting between them. This CDR3 is 11 amino acids long. The CDR3 protein is CASNTSYEQYF. The CDR3 nucleotides read TGCGCCAGCAACACTTCCTACGAGCAGTACTTC.

This clonotype was seen at least ten times. This chain connects TRBV9 to TRBJ1-1; tentative D call: TRBD1 (5 bases). From germline, CDR1 is SGDLS and CDR2 YYNGEE. Trimming left V 0 bases short and J 1 base short, with 7 bases between. The CDR3 spans 14 residues. CDR3 sequence reads: CASSVGDRNTEAFF. CDR3 DNA sequence: TGTGCCAGCAGCGTAGGAGACAGGAACACTGAAGCTTTCTTT.

This clonotype came up many times. The chain combines TRBV5-1 with TRBJ2-3; D ambiguous. This CDR3 is 16 amino acids long. V lost 4 bases to trimming and J lost 7 bases, with 22 bases between them. In germline, CDR1 is SGHRS, CDR2 YFSETQ. CDR3 amino acids: CASSLQTRKSSNTQYF. The CDR3 region has the DNA TGCGCCAGCAGCCTGCAGACCCGAAAAAGTTCGAATACGCAGTATTTT.

The chain joins TRBV6-2 or TRBV6-3 to TRBJ2-7, with D possibly TRBD2 on 5 matching bases. Germline-derived CDR1 and CDR2 are MNHEY and SVGEGT. The V end was cut by 2 bases, the J end by 3 bases, with 14 bases between. The CDR3 spans 15 residues. In DNA form, the CDR3 reads TGTGCCAGCAGTTACGCGACTGTACGGGGCTACGAGCAGTACTTC. Protein product: CASSYATVRGYEQYF.

In its sample, this clonotype was seen a few times. This rearrangement joins TRBV11-2 to TRBJ2-2, with a weak D call TRBD1 (6 bases). The CDR3 is 15 residues long. The V and J ends lost 0 bases and 7 bases respectively, with 12 bases between them. Looked up from germline, CDR1 is SGHAT and CDR2 is FQNNGV. In DNA, the CDR3 is TGTGCCAGCAGCTTAGATGGGGGCCCACTCGGGGAGCTGTTTTTT. Residues: CASSLDGGPLGELFF.

In DNA, the CDR3 is TGCAGCGTTGGAGGACGGAGTGGGTTGTTATACGAGCAGTACTTC. Translated, it gives CSVGGRSGLLYEQYF. The chain combines TRBV29-1 with TRBJ2-7; no reliable D call. Per the germline V gene, CDR1 is SQVTM and CDR2 is ANQGSEA. With 4 bases removed from V and 4 bases from J, the gap between germline ends came to 20 bases. This CDR3 region has 15 residues.

The chain couples TRBV5-1 to TRBJ2-7; 10 positions agree with TRBD2. The CDR3 extends over 14 amino acids. CDR1 is SGHRS and CDR2 is YFSETQ in the germline V gene. Trimming cost V 4 bases and J 2 bases; bases outside gene matches: 3. CDR3 nucleotides: TGCGCCAGCAGCGGAACTAGCGGGGCCTACGAGCAGTACTTC. This gives the protein CASSGTSGAYEQYF.

The sample holds many counts of this clonotype. The V gene is TRBV12-3 or TRBV12-4, the J gene TRBJ2-1; the D gene is possibly TRBD2 (6 bases). The germline V and J ends were trimmed by 4 bases and 9 bases, with 13 bases remaining between them. The CDR3 has 13 amino acids. The CDR3 protein is CASSSPAEGEQFF. In DNA form, the CDR3 reads TGTGCCAGCAGTTCCCCAGCGGAGGGTGAGCAGTTCTTC.

At least ten counts were recorded for this clonotype. The chain joins TRBV20-1 to TRBJ2-7; D is undetermined. CDR1 and CDR2 (germline): DFQATT, SNEGSKA (reference sequence). The CDR3 has 14 amino acids. V was clipped by 0 bases and J by 1 base, with 10 bases between them. Here the CDR3 DNA reads TGCAGTGCTAGAGATTTAGCCGGATCCTACGAGCAGTACTTC. Translation: CSARDLAGSYEQYF.

This clonotype was counted ten times or more. The chain carries TRBV9 and TRBJ2-1; D call uncertain. Germline CDR1 and CDR2: SGDLS and YYNGEE. The CDR3 totals 14 residues. V dropped 0 bases and J dropped 6 bases, with 10 bases sitting between them. The CDR3 protein is CASSVVPYFNEQFF. CDR3 nucleotides: TGTGCCAGCAGCGTAGTCCCCTATTTCAATGAGCAGTTCTTC.

This clonotype was observed a few times. This chain joins TRBV10-3 and TRBJ2-7; possible D gene TRBD2, 6 bases. The CDR3 covers 14 residues. The ends were cut back, 3 bases at V and 3 bases at J, with 12 bases in the middle. CDR1 is ENHRY, CDR2 SYGVKD, per germline. CDR3 protein: CAISDSSGDYEQYF. CDR3 nucleotide sequence: TGTGCCATCAGTGACTCGTCGGGGGACTACGAGCAGTACTTC.

This clonotype was observed many times. The J gene is TRBJ2-2, the V gene TRBV27, with a possible D match to TRBD1 (6 bases). The germline gives CDR1 MNHEY, CDR2 SMNVEV (reference sequence). Trimming removed 5 bases at V and 7 bases at J, with 8 bases between. The CDR3 spans 12 residues. CDR3 in DNA: TGTGCCAGCAGTATCAGGGGCGGGGAGCTGTTTTTT. It encodes CASSIRGGELFF.

Many counts were recorded for this clonotype. The J gene is TRBJ1-6, the V gene TRBV4-1; D gene ambiguous. V lost 0 bases and J 6 bases, leaving 6 bases between the germline ends. Germline CDR1 reads MGHRA; CDR2 reads YSYEKL. This CDR3 is built from 14 residues. The CDR3 spells CASSQDVPNSPLHF. The CDR3 DNA is TGCGCCAGCAGCCAAGATGTGCCTAATTCACCCCTCCACTTT.

This clonotype has at least ten counts. The chain is built from TRBV5-1 and TRBJ1-2; 7 nucleotides agree with TRBD1. This CDR3 contains 14 residues. CDR1 is SGHRS, CDR2 YFSETQ, per germline. V lost 5 bases to trimming and J lost 0 bases; unmatched junction nucleotides: 4. CDR3 coding DNA: TGCGCCAGCAGGCCTGGACAGGCTAACTATGGCTACACCTTC. Protein: CASRPGQANYGYTF.

This clonotype showed up many times. The chain joins TRBV20-1 to TRBJ1-1, with a possible D match to TRBD1 (6 bases). This CDR3 contains 12 residues. Germline V gives CDR1 DFQATT, CDR2 SNEGSKA (reference sequence). V lost 3 bases to trimming and J lost 4 bases, with 9 bases between them. CDR3 region: CSASGGFTEAFF. For the CDR3, the DNA is TGCAGTGCTAGCGGGGGCTTCACTGAAGCTTTCTTT.

In this sample, this clonotype turned up a few times. The CDR3 loop is CASMVAGSYSPLHF. CDR3 DNA sequence: TGTGCCAGTATGGTGGCAGGCTCTTATTCACCCCTCCACTTT. This rearrangement joins TRBV6-5 to TRBJ1-6; D unclear. V was trimmed by 9 bases and J by 8 bases, leaving 17 bases between them. CDR1 is MNHEY, CDR2 SVGAGI, per germline. The CDR3 sequence is 14 residues long.

This clonotype is judged medium-sized. The gene calls are TRBV20-1 and TRBJ2-5; D might be TRBD1 (5 bases). With 3 bases removed from V and 2 bases from J, the gap between germline ends came to 13 bases. CDR1 is DFQATT, CDR2 SNEGSKA, per germline (reference sequence). CDR3 length: 14 residues. CDR3 sequence: CSARGLSLQETQYF. Written as DNA, the CDR3 is TGCAGTGCTAGGGGGCTAAGCCTACAAGAGACCCAGTACTTC.

This clonotype was picked up many times. The chain links TRBV28 to TRBJ2-7; D gene unclear. Germline V gives CDR1 MDHEN, CDR2 SYDVKM. V was shortened by 2 bases and J by 4 bases, with 3 bases between the two germline ends. This CDR3 spans 11 amino acids. CDR3: CASSLQYEQYF. Here the CDR3 DNA reads TGTGCCAGCAGTTTACAGTACGAGCAGTACTTC.

This clonotype came up many times. This rearrangement joins TRBV12-3 or TRBV12-4 to TRBJ1-4; D unresolved. The V and J ends lost 2 bases and 8 bases respectively, with 12 bases between them. The CDR3 loop spans 14 amino acids. The CDR3, as DNA: TGTGCCAGCAGTTTAATGCCCGTAGAGGAAAAACTGTTTTTT. It is translated as CASSLMPVEEKLFF.

This clonotype showed up many times. V is TRBV11-2 and J is TRBJ2-5, with D perhaps being TRBD1 or TRBD2 (5 bases each). The CDR3 loop spans 16 amino acids. Trimming took 7 bases from V and 2 from J, leaving 20 bases between them. Germline V CDR1 and CDR2: SGHAT, FQNNGV. CDR3 protein: CASNGDVWESQETQYF. The CDR3 DNA reads as TGTGCCAGCAACGGGGACGTGTGGGAGAGTCAAGAGACCCAGTACTTC.

In this sample, this clonotype turned up many times. The V gene is TRBV7-4, the J gene TRBJ2-5; TRBD2 agrees at 8 bases. This CDR3 has 16 amino acids. V dropped 1 base and J dropped 5; count of bases not matched to a gene: 9. Germline values: CDR1 SGHVT, CDR2 SQSDAQ. CDR3 loop: CASSLVAGRAVETQYF. The CDR3 DNA is TGTGCCAGCAGCTTAGTAGCCGGGAGGGCCGTGGAGACCCAGTACTTC.

This clonotype was counted many times. This chain links TRBV20-1 with TRBJ2-7; no firm D call. Germline V gene sequence: CDR1 DFQATT, CDR2 SNEGSKA (reference sequence). V was cut by 0 bases and J by 2 bases, with 14 bases left in between. This CDR3 comprises 15 residues. CDR3 residues: CSARDSKGDPYEQYF. The CDR3 nucleotides read TGCAGTGCTAGAGATTCCAAGGGTGATCCCTACGAGCAGTACTTC.

This clonotype has a count of ten or more. The chain carries TRBV30 and TRBJ1-1; no clear D gene. This CDR3 comprises 12 residues. V was shortened by 3 bases and J by 1 base, with 6 bases between the two germline ends. Germline loops: CDR1 GTSNPN, CDR2 SVGIG (reference sequence). DNA of the CDR3: TGTGCCTGGAGATGGTCGAACACTGAAGCTTTCTTT. It specifies CAWRWSNTEAFF.

This clonotype showed up many times. V gene TRBV6-5 combines with J gene TRBJ2-7, with D maybe TRBD1 (6 bases). The CDR3 is 15 residues long. Germline CDR1 reads MNHEY; CDR2 reads SVGAGI. With 6 bases removed from V and 0 bases from J, the gap between germline ends came to 15 bases. The CDR3, as DNA: TGTGCCAGCAGCAAATACAGGGCCCGCTCCTACGAGCAGTACTTC. This encodes CASSKYRARSYEQYF.

About this clonotype: The junction does not match germline at one end; this may be a read error. This chain joins TRBV7-7 and TRBJ2-7, with D perhaps TRBD1 (5 bases). This CDR3 contains 13 residues. Per the germline V gene, CDR1 is SSHAT and CDR2 is FNYEAQ (reference sequence). The CDR3: CASSFRETGEQYF. CDR3 nucleotides: TGTGCTAGCAGCTTCAGGGAAACAGGAGAGCAGTACTTC.